The 23 T cell receptor beta chains in this list originate from one sample, sequenced in a study of CXCR3-negative and CXCR3-positive naive CD8 T cells. General study points: Greater hydrophobicity was found in TRB CDR3s of CXCR3-positive naive cells than of CXCR3-negative naive cells.

5' RACE with UMI labels generated the TRB cDNA libraries. TCRdb reprocessed the 5' RACE reads and reports one entry per CDR3 protein, with no DNA. The sample has tens of thousands of distinct CDR3 sequences, and its top ten clones hold 0.5% to 0.55%. These receptors' targets are unknown. The material sequenced was naive CXCR3+ CD8+ T cells from blood. Subset here: CD45RO-CCR7+CD27+CD95- naive CD8+ T cells expressing CXCR3 (TNR3+). The receptors originated from a human donor in good health. Some clones in this sample may be carry-over from other donors' samples.

V usage is TRBV7-6 and J usage is TRBJ2-1; TCRdb names TRBD1, which stays unverified in the absence of DNA. This CDR3 is 14 amino acids long. CDR1 is SGHVS, CDR2 FNYEAQ, per germline. CDR3 protein: CASSWGQGYNEQFF.

The chain employs TRBV5-1 and TRBJ2-7. CDR3 length: 12 amino acids. CDR1 SGHRS and CDR2 YFSETQ come from the germline V gene. The chain's CDR3 is CASSLPTVEQYF.

The rearrangement links TRBV12-3 or TRBV12-4 to TRBJ1-5; TCRdb selects TRBD1, and the lack of DNA leaves this call unchecked. The CDR3 runs 14 residues. CDR3 loop: CASSPRPGDQPQHF.

This chain connects TRBV7-9 to TRBJ2-5; TCRdb designates TRBD2, a call that cannot be tested without DNA. The CDR3 has 14 residues. Germline CDR1 and CDR2: SEHNR and FQNEAQ (reference sequence). This CDR3 is CASRLVGLEETQYF.

The chain is built from TRBV27 and TRBJ2-2; TCRdb's D call, TRBD1, is unchecked because there is no DNA. Germline CDR1 MNHEY, CDR2 SMNVEV (reference sequence). This CDR3 has 16 amino acids. The CDR3 sequence: CASSFAGRRYTGELFF.

The gene calls are TRBV7-9 and TRBJ2-7. CDR1 is SEHNR and CDR2 is FQNEAQ in the germline V gene (reference sequence). The CDR3 length is 13 residues. CDR3 region: CASLRDNSYEQYF.

The chain carries TRBV6-2 or TRBV6-3 and TRBJ2-1. The CDR3 covers 15 residues. CDR1 is MNHEY, CDR2 SVGEGT, per germline. CDR3 sequence reads: CASSYRHLGHNEQFF.

The rearrangement uses TRBV5-6 and TRBJ2-7. The CDR3 runs 11 residues. Germline values: CDR1 SGHDT, CDR2 YYEEEE. The CDR3 protein is CASSSMIEQYF.

CDR3 amino acids: CATSRTGVTAYGYTF. The rearrangement links TRBV15 to TRBJ1-2; TCRdb's D call, TRBD1, is unchecked because there is no DNA. The CDR3 runs 15 residues. Germline CDR1 LNHNV, CDR2 YYDKDF (reference sequence).

The V gene is TRBV12-3 or TRBV12-4, the J gene TRBJ2-7; without DNA, the TCRdb call of TRBD1 cannot be checked. This CDR3 contains 12 residues. The chain's CDR3 is CASRNRKYEQYF.

V is TRBV7-2 and J is TRBJ2-1. The CDR3 is 11 amino acids. In germline, CDR1 is SGHTA, CDR2 FQGNSA. The CDR3 sequence is CASKRYNEQFF.

According to its frequency, this clonotype is medium-sized. This chain connects TRBV5-4 to TRBJ2-7; the D call from TCRdb, TRBD1, cannot be confirmed without DNA. The germline CDR1 and CDR2 sequences are SGHNT and YYREEE (reference sequence). The length of the CDR3 is 14 residues. CDR3: CASSSRDRGYEQYF. Filled out from reference TRBV5-4 and TRBJ2-7, the complete variable domain reads ETGVTQSPTHLIKTRGQQVTLRCSSQSGHNTVSWYQQALGQGPQFIFQYYREEENGRGNFPPRFSGLQFPNYSSELNVNALELDDSALYLCASSSRDRGYEQYFGPGTRLTVT.

The J gene is TRBJ2-3, the V gene TRBV28; TCRdb designates TRBD1, a call that cannot be tested without DNA. The CDR3 sequence is 17 residues long. CDR1 is MDHEN and CDR2 is SYDVKM in the germline V gene. The CDR3 region is CASSHSSIQGGPDTQYF.

The chain carries TRBV7-6 and TRBJ2-5; the D gene TCRdb calls, TRBD2, cannot be checked with no DNA. This CDR3 contains 17 residues. Looked up from germline, CDR1 is SGHVS and CDR2 is FNYEAQ. CDR3 protein: CASSLELAGANQETQYF.

This chain joins TRBV11-2 and TRBJ1-1. The CDR3 runs 15 residues. Looked up from germline, CDR1 is SGHAT and CDR2 is FQNNGV. The CDR3 sequence: CASSLDRDFNTEAFF. Full variable domain (missing parts from reference TRBV11-2 and TRBJ1-1): EAGVAQSPRYKIIEKRQSVAFWCNPISGHATLYWYQQILGQGPKLLIQFQNNGVVDDSQLPKDRFSAERLKGVDSTLKIQPAKLEDSAVYLCASSLDRDFNTEAFFGQGTRLTVV.

This chain uses TRBV11-2 with TRBJ1-4; TCRdb names TRBD1, which stays unverified in the absence of DNA. CDR1 and CDR2 from the germline V gene are SGHAT and FQNNGV. The length of the CDR3 is 14 residues. The CDR3 sequence is CASSQWGGLEKLFF.

This chain uses TRBV25-1 with TRBJ1-5. The CDR3 is 15 residues long. CDR1 and CDR2 (germline): MGHDK, SYGVNS. The CDR3 loop is CASSDSVTSNQPQHF.

The genes are TRBV27 and TRBJ2-1. The CDR3 covers 13 residues. CDR1 and CDR2 (germline): MNHEY, SMNVEV (reference sequence). Here the CDR3 reads CASSLFIGNEQFF.

The chain is built from TRBV4-2 and TRBJ2-5; lacking DNA, the TRBD1 call made by TCRdb goes unchecked. Germline assignment: CDR1 LGHNA and CDR2 YNFKEQ. The length of the CDR3 is 15 residues. The CDR3 here is CASSQDRPGQETQYF.

The chain employs TRBV27 and TRBJ1-2; TCRdb selects TRBD1, and the lack of DNA leaves this call unchecked. CDR3 length equals 16 residues. Germline loops: CDR1 MNHEY, CDR2 SMNVEV (reference sequence). CDR3 amino acids: CASRPDGQGRDYGYTF.

V usage is TRBV7-9 and J usage is TRBJ2-2. CDR1 and CDR2 from the germline V gene are SEHNR and FQNEAQ (reference sequence). The CDR3 loop spans 15 amino acids. The CDR3 loop reads CASSLIQDLAGELFF.

The chain recombines TRBV6-4 with TRBJ2-2. This CDR3 has 17 residues. The germline gives CDR1 MRHNA, CDR2 SNTAGT. CDR3 residues: CASSGSQFGENTGELFF.

The V and J genes are TRBV29-1 and TRBJ2-7; TCRdb proposes TRBD1, but this gene call is untestable without DNA. CDR3 length: 13 residues. Germline V lookup: CDR1 SQVTM, CDR2 ANQGSEA. The CDR3 loop is CSVLGQGRYEQYF.